This T cell receptor beta chain was captured by sequencing in a study of Graves' ophthalmopathy and Graves' hyperthyroidism. Trimming shortened V by 4 bases and J by 4 bases, and 11 bases separated the two germline ends. This CDR3 has 14 amino acids. Germline V CDR1 and CDR2: MNHNS, SASEGT. General study points: The model achieved 55% to 71% sensitivity and 72% to 85% specificity for ophthalmopathy progression.

Ophthalmopathy-affected donors exhibited moderate-to-severe activity, CAS ≥3, NOSPECS ≥4, and duration under 3 months. Clinical symptoms, serum thyroxine, TRAb, thyroid ultrasound and orbital computed tomography determined diagnosis. Sampling around 10 ml of fresh peripheral blood provided the PBMCs. Ten or more counts support this clonotype. Its antigen remains unidentified. TCR beta CDR3 regions were amplified from RNA transcripts. RT-PCR with HTBI primers came first, then second-round multiplex PCR. MiXCR, applied by TCRdb to the multiplex PCR reads, yields one record per CDR3 protein. The sample includes 170,000 or so distinct CDR3 sequences, roughly 36% of them seen just once.

Sequences were obtained from peripheral blood. The chain has TRBV6-1 and TRBJ1-5; D remains ambiguous. The sequence came from a man aged 25 to 45 with Graves' ophthalmopathy. CDR3 protein: CASSGRRGNQPQHF. CDR3 DNA sequence: TGTGCCAGCAGTGGTCGACGGGGAAATCAGCCCCAGCATTTT.